This T cell receptor beta chain was sequenced in a study of technical replicates of blood from a handful of donors. Clones were read by immunoSEQ multiplex PCR, and TCRdb kept only the in-frame ones, dropping some. Among tens of thousands of clones listed, 90% to 95% were seen once. Between the trimmed V and J ends, which lost 3 bases and 8 bases, there was a span of 17 bases. Germline V gene data show CDR1 as SGHDT and CDR2 as YYEEEE. The CDR3 is 14 amino acids. The source of this sequence is a human donor in good health. Sequencing was carried out using T cells isolated from PBMCs. V usage is TRBV5-6 and J usage is TRBJ1-1, with a tentative D call TRBD1 (6 bases). The CDR3 loop reads CASSSAGQSIEAFF. The CDR3 DNA follows: TGTGCCAGCAGCTCAGCAGGACAGTCCATAGAAGCTTTCTTT.